This T cell receptor beta chain was identified in a study of T cell responses to AZD1222 COVID-19 vaccine. Pooling of second doses given at about 4 or about 12 weeks was done. On this clone: Antigen: not known.

The ends lost 4 bases at V and 7 bases at J; junction bases unmatched: 11. The length of the CDR3 is 16 residues. Looked up from germline, CDR1 is SGHDN and CDR2 is FVKESK. Study conclusions and caveats: With dominance at 160-218 and 743-854, vaccine-associated CD4 TCRs spanned spike. Elevations in Spike-specific TCR breadth and depth followed administration of two AZD1222 doses. Baseline serology detected seropositivity in only six AZD1222 recipients.

Data came from immunoSEQ multiplex PCR; TCRdb stores just in-frame clones and leaves some out. The sample has fewer than 180,000 clones, roughly 90% seen once. The TCR originated in an adult who received the AZD1222 COVID-19 vaccine. This chain uses TRBV14 with TRBJ2-1; 9 bases align to TRBD2. Sequencing was performed on peripheral blood, taken 28 days after the second AZD1222 dose. In DNA form, the CDR3 reads TGTGCCAGCAGCCCCTTAGCGGGAGAAGGCAAAAATGAGCAGTTCTTC. As protein: CASSPLAGEGKNEQFF.